Each of the 23 T cell receptor beta chains below was sequenced from the same sample in a study of identical twins. Each CDR3 protein gets one entry after TCRdb re-called the 5' RACE reads with MiXCR. Of a few hundred thousand distinct CDR3 sequences in the sample, about 10% were seen once. The sequenced sample consisted of memory T cells sorted from blood. The receptors were gathered from a man over 45 in good health.

This clonotype was seen a handful of times. The chain couples TRBV5-1 to TRBJ1-6, with D unclear. Germline lookup yields CDR1 SGHRS and CDR2 YFSETQ. V dropped 4 bases and J dropped 4 bases, with 12 bases sitting between them. There are 15 residues in the CDR3. The CDR3 DNA is TGCGCCAGCAGCGAGCGGACGGATTATAATTCACCCCTCCACTTT. Translating gives CASSERTDYNSPLHF.

This clonotype was detected ten times or more. The chain joins TRBV12-3 or TRBV12-4 to TRBJ2-2, with a tentative D call TRBD2 (6 bases). The CDR3 has 14 amino acids. V was shortened by 4 bases and J by 6 bases, with 12 bases between the two germline ends. The CDR3 DNA sequence: TGTGCCAGCAGTTACCGGGGGAGCCCCGGGGAGCTGTTTTTT. Its translation is CASSYRGSPGELFF.

This clonotype has a count of ten or more. V gene TRBV20-1 combines with J gene TRBJ2-7; D tentatively fits TRBD1 or TRBD2 (5 bases each). The CDR3 totals 14 residues. From germline, CDR1 is DFQATT and CDR2 SNEGSKA (reference sequence). The V gene lost 6 bases and the J gene lost 5 bases, with 20 bases spanning the gap. The chain's CDR3 is CSARSAGPADEQYF. The CDR3 DNA follows: TGCAGTGCCCGATCTGCAGGGCCAGCGGACGAGCAGTACTTC.

The sample holds a few counts of this clonotype. The chain couples TRBV5-1 to TRBJ2-5, with a possible D match to TRBD1 (6 bases). Trimming left V 6 bases short and J 2 bases short, with 14 bases between. CDR1 is SGHRS and CDR2 is YFSETQ in the germline V gene. The CDR3 sequence is 14 residues long. CDR3 coding DNA: TGCGCCAGCACTAGGGGACACAAACAAGAGACCCAGTACTTC. It specifies CASTRGHKQETQYF.

The table lists this clonotype with a few counts. This chain links TRBV20-1 with TRBJ2-1; 7 bases match TRBD1. CDR3 length: 15 residues. Trimming took 5 bases from V and 8 from J; bases not matched to a gene: 15. CDR1 is DFQATT, CDR2 SNEGSKA, per germline (reference sequence). The CDR3 loop is CSALRDRTLGHEQFF. The CDR3 region has the DNA TGCAGTGCTCTCCGGGACAGAACCTTAGGGCATGAGCAGTTCTTC.

The chain combines TRBV19 with TRBJ2-2; D may be TRBD2 (6 bases). V was pared by 7 bases and J by 5 bases, with 20 bases between. This CDR3 contains 16 residues. Germline assignment: CDR1 LNHDA and CDR2 SQIVND (reference sequence). DNA of the CDR3: TGTGCCAGTATCGCGGGCCAGGGACTTTGGACCGGGGAGCTGTTTTTT. Translation gives CASIAGQGLWTGELFF.

This clonotype was picked up a small number of times. The rearrangement joins TRBV25-1 to TRBJ1-4; 8 bases align to TRBD1. The CDR3 totals 15 residues. After removal of 3 bases from V and 8 bases from J, the junction contained 8 bases not matched to a gene. The germline CDR1 and CDR2 sequences are MGHDK and SYGVNS. CDR3 DNA sequence: TGTGCCAGCAGTGATCCCAGGGGGCTGGAAGAAAAACTGTTTTTT. Translating gives CASSDPRGLEEKLFF.

This rearrangement joins TRBV20-1 to TRBJ2-7; D uncertain. The CDR3 is 13 amino acids. Trimming took 7 bases from V and 2 from J, leaving 15 bases between them. Germline CDR1 and CDR2: DFQATT and SNEGSKA (reference sequence). CDR3 nucleotide sequence: TGCAGTGTCACGGACCTATCCACCTACGAGCAGTACTTC. Its translation: CSVTDLSTYEQYF.

This sequence joins TRBV28 and TRBJ2-5; D might be TRBD2 (6 bases). Trimming removed 4 bases from V and 5 bases from J, with 17 bases in between. The CDR3 sequence is 15 residues long. Per the germline V gene, CDR1 is MDHEN and CDR2 is SYDVKM. The CDR3 bases are TGTGCCAGCAGTTCCGCCCCGGGGGAGTTGGAGACCCAGTACTTC. This translates into CASSSAPGELETQYF.

This clonotype was detected many times. This chain links TRBV11-2 with TRBJ2-7; D assignment may be TRBD1 or TRBD2 (5 bases each). The CDR3 contains 13 residues. V lost 5 bases, J lost 0 bases, and 8 bases lay in between. Germline loops: CDR1 SGHAT, CDR2 FQNNGV. CDR3 in amino acids: CASSAGSSYEQYF. The CDR3 DNA sequence: TGTGCCAGCAGCGCAGGGAGCTCCTACGAGCAGTACTTC.

A few counts support this clonotype. This rearrangement joins TRBV5-1 to TRBJ2-1; maybe TRBD2 (5 bases). V was shortened by 2 bases and J by 5 bases, with 11 bases between the two germline ends. The CDR3 is 14 amino acids. Germline V gene sequence: CDR1 SGHRS, CDR2 YFSETQ. The CDR3 DNA reads TGCGCCAGCAGCTTTATCGGAGGAGACAATGAGCAGTTCTTC. Its translation: CASSFIGGDNEQFF.

This clonotype was detected many times. V gene TRBV7-9 combines with J gene TRBJ1-3; D is unclear. Trimming took 7 bases from V and 4 from J, leaving 11 bases between them. The CDR3 is made up of 13 amino acids. The germline gives CDR1 SEHNR, CDR2 FQNEAQ (reference sequence). The CDR3 sequence: CASNLDVGNTIYF. CDR3 bases: TGTGCCAGCAACCTGGACGTCGGAAACACCATATATTTT. Full variable domain (missing parts from reference TRBV7-9 and TRBJ1-3): DTGVSQNPRHKITKRGQNVTFRCDPISEHNRLYWYRQTLGQGPEFLTYFQNEAQLEKSRLLSDRFSAERPKGSFSTLEIQRTEQGDSAMYLCASNLDVGNTIYFGEGSWLTVV.

The CDR3 is CSAGRGLDEKLFF. CDR3 bases: TGCAGTGCGGGGAGAGGATTGGATGAAAAACTGTTTTTT. V and J are TRBV20-1 and TRBJ1-4; D is unclear. Germline CDR1 DFQATT, CDR2 SNEGSKA (reference sequence). The CDR3 covers 13 residues. The V end was cut by 6 bases, the J end by 6 bases, with 14 bases between.

This chain joins TRBV4-3 and TRBJ2-6; D remains ambiguous. CDR3 length equals 16 residues. Trimming cost V 0 bases and J 0 bases, with 6 bases left between them. CDR1 is LGHNA, CDR2 YSLEER, per germline. CDR3 in amino acids: CASSQDNGSGANVLTF. The CDR3 DNA is TGCGCCAGCAGCCAAGATAACGGCTCTGGGGCCAACGTCCTGACTTTC.

At least ten counts were recorded for this clonotype. This chain links TRBV4-3 with TRBJ2-2, with TRBD2 as a possible D gene (5 bases). The CDR3 contains 15 residues. Germline CDR1 is LGHNA and CDR2 is YSLEER. Trimming shortened V by 0 bases and J by 7 bases, and 12 bases separated the two germline ends. CDR3 in DNA: TGCGCCAGCAGCCAAGATTGGGAGAGGCGCGGGGAGCTGTTTTTT. It specifies CASSQDWERRGELFF.

In this sample, this clonotype turned up many times. The V gene is TRBV7-9, the J gene TRBJ2-1; D is uncertain. The germline V and J ends were trimmed by 3 bases and 2 bases, with 8 bases remaining between them. This CDR3 spans 14 amino acids. Per germline, CDR1 SEHNR and CDR2 FQNEAQ (reference sequence). In DNA, the CDR3 is TGTGCCAGCAGCTTTGGTATTACCTACAATGAGCAGTTCTTC. Encoded protein: CASSFGITYNEQFF.

This clonotype was detected only once. A read error is possible here, since a much larger clone lies one base away. The V gene is TRBV5-1, the J gene TRBJ2-7; TRBD2 aligns across 8 bases. This CDR3 has 17 residues. CDR1 and CDR2 from the germline V gene are SGHRS and YFSETQ. In DNA, the CDR3 is TGCGCCAGCAGCTCCGGACCGGGGGGGCCTAGCTCCCACGAGCAGTACTTC. Its protein is CASSSGPGGPSSHEQYF.

This clonotype has a handful of counts. This chain joins TRBV4-3 and TRBJ2-1, with TRBD2 matching 9 bases. V lost 0 bases to trimming and J lost 11 bases; unmatched junction nucleotides: 5. The CDR3 consists of 14 residues. Germline loops: CDR1 LGHNA, CDR2 YSLEER. In nucleotides, the CDR3 is TGCGCCAGCAGCCAAGATTCTGCGGGAGGGCAGCAGTTCTTC. Translated: CASSQDSAGGQQFF.

The sample holds a few counts of this clonotype. This chain links TRBV27 with TRBJ2-5; D is possibly TRBD2 (6 bases). Trimming stripped 3 bases from V and 1 base from J, with 9 bases between. The CDR3 has 14 residues. CDR1 is MNHEY and CDR2 is SMNVEV in the germline V gene (reference sequence). DNA of the CDR3: TGTGCCAGCAGTTTCGCGGGGCCCCAAGAGACCCAGTACTTC. Residues: CASSFAGPQETQYF.

This clonotype was recorded at least ten times. This sequence joins TRBV12-3 or TRBV12-4 and TRBJ2-3; no clear D. The CDR3 covers 12 residues. V lost 3 bases and J lost 2, with 3 bases in between. The CDR3: CASSFDTDTQYF. CDR3 DNA sequence: TGTGCCAGCAGTTTTGACACAGATACGCAGTATTTT.

This clonotype was seen many times. V usage is TRBV12-3 or TRBV12-4 and J usage is TRBJ2-3, with D possibly being TRBD2 (5 bases). Trimming cost V 5 bases and J 0 bases, with 12 bases left between them. The CDR3 length is 15 residues. The chain's CDR3 is CASSVSGKSTDTQYF. CDR3 nucleotides: TGTGCCAGCAGTGTTTCCGGGAAGAGCACAGATACGCAGTATTTT.

The chain combines TRBV6-5 with TRBJ2-7; D is possibly TRBD1 (5 bases). V was trimmed by 2 bases and J by 3 bases, leaving 14 bases between them. The V gene's germline CDR1 is MNHEY and CDR2 SVGAGI. CDR3 length: 15 residues. The DNA for the CDR3 is TGTGCCAGCAGTTACCTTGCTACAGGTCGCTACGAGCAGTACTTC. Protein product: CASSYLATGRYEQYF.

V usage is TRBV20-1 and J usage is TRBJ2-7, with TRBD1 matching 8 bases. The CDR3 runs to 13 residues. Unmatched junction bases numbered 3, after V lost 4 bases and J lost 1 base. Looked up from germline, CDR1 is DFQATT and CDR2 is SNEGSKA (reference sequence). Here the CDR3 reads CSATDRGSYEQYF. Written as DNA, the CDR3 is TGCAGTGCTACCGACAGGGGTTCCTACGAGCAGTACTTC.